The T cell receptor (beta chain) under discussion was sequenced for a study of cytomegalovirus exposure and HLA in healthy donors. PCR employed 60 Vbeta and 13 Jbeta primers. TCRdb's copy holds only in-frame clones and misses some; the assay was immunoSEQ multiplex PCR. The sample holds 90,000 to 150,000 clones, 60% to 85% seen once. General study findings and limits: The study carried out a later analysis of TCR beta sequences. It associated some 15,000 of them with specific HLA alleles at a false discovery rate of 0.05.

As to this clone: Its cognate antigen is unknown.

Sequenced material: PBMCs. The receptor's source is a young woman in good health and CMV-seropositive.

Here the CDR3 reads CASSSTGRYEQYF. The CDR3 bases are TGTGCCAGCAGTTCGACAGGGAGGTACGAGCAGTACTTC. The gene calls are TRBV27 and TRBJ2-5; D might be TRBD1 (7 bases). The better agreement between TRBJ2-7 and the DNA end casts doubt on the J call. The CDR3 totals 13 residues. CDR1 and CDR2 (germline): MNHEY, SMNVEV (reference sequence).